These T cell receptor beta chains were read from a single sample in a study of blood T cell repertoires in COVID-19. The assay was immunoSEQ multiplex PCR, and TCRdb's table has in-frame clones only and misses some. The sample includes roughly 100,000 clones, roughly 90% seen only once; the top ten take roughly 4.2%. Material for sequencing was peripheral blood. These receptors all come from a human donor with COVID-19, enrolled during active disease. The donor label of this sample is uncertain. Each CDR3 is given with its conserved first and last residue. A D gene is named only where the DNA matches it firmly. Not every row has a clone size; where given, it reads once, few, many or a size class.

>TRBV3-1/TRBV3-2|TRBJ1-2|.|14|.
CASSQFAGTGGYTF
TGTGCCAGCAGCCAATTTGCGGGGACGGGCGGCTACACCTTC
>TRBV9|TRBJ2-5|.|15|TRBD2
CASSVEGLAPETQYF
TGTGCCAGCAGCGTAGAAGGACTAGCCCCAGAGACCCAGTACTTC
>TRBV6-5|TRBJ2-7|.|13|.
CASGLSSSYEQYF
TGTGCCAGTGGACTCTCGAGCTCCTACGAGCAGTACTTC
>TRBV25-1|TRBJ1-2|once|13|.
CASSAPGVYGYTF
TGTGCCAGCAGTGCCCCAGGGGTATATGGCTACACCTTC
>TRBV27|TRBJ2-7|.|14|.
CASSRGQPNYEQYF
TGTGCCAGCAGCCGAGGACAGCCGAACTACGAGCAGTACTTC
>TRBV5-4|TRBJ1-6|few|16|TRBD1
CASSFTTGALNSPLHF
TGTGCCAGCAGCTTTACGACAGGGGCCCTGAATTCACCCCTCCACTTT
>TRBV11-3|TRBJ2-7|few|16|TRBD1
CASSYSPDRESYEQYF
TGTGCCAGCAGCTACAGTCCGGACAGGGAGTCGTACGAGCAGTACTTC
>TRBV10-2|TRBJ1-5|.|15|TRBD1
CASRSGTGGGQPQHF
TGCGCCAGCCGTTCTGGGACAGGGGGGGGTCAGCCCCAGCATTTT
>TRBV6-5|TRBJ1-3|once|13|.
CASSISGGNTIYF
TGTGCCAGCAGTATTTCGGGTGGAAACACCATATATTTT
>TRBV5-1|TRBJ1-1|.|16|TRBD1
CASSSGSDRVAAEAFF
TGCGCCAGCAGCTCGGGATCGGACAGGGTGGCAGCTGAAGCTTTCTTT
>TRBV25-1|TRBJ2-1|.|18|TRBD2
CASSEASGGSLSYNEQFF
TGTGCCAGCAGTGAAGCTAGCGGGGGGTCTCTCTCCTACAATGAGCAGTTCTTC
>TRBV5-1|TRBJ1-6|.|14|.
CASSYGGGDSPLHF
TGCGCCAGCAGCTACGGAGGTGGAGATTCACCCCTCCACTTT
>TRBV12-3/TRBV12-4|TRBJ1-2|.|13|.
CASSLQGQGGYTF
TGTGCCAGCAGTTTACAGGGGCAGGGTGGCTACACCTTC
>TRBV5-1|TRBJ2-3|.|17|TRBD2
CASSLNLAGGRTDTQYF
TGCGCCAGCAGCTTGAACCTAGCGGGGGGTCGCACAGATACGCAGTATTTT
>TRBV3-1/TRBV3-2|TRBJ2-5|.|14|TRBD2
CASNTRGALETQYF
TGTGCCAGCAACACGCGGGGGGCCCTTGAGACCCAGTACTTC
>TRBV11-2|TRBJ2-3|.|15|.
CASSLVQASTDTQYF
TGTGCCAGCAGCTTAGTACAGGCTAGCACAGATACGCAGTATTTT
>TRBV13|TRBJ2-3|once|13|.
CASSRTSTDTQYF
TGTGCCAGCAGCCGGACTAGCACAGATACGCAGTATTTT
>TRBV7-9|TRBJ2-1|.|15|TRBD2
CASSPFSSGGGEQFF
TGTGCCAGCAGCCCCTTTTCGTCCGGGGGGGGTGAGCAGTTCTTC
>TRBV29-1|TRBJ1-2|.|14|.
CSVEAQQGFAGYTF
TGCAGCGTTGAAGCCCAACAGGGTTTCGCGGGCTACACCTTC
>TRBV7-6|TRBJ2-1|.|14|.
CASSLVTVAQEQFF
TGTGCCAGCAGCTTAGTGACAGTGGCACAAGAGCAGTTCTTC
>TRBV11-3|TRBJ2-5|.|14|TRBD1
CASSRRTGTVAQYF
TGTGCCAGCAGCCGGAGGACAGGGACGGTGGCCCAGTACTTC
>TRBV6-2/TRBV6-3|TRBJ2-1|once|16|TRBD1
CASSHRPDRGLNEQFF
TGTGCCAGCAGTCATCGTCCGGACAGGGGGCTAAATGAGCAGTTCTTC
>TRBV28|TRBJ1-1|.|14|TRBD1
CASSFQGAIVEAFF
TGTGCCAGCAGTTTTCAGGGGGCCATAGTTGAAGCTTTCTTT
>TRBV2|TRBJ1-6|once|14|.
CAVGGESGNSPLHF
TGTGCCGTAGGGGGGGAATCGGGGAATTCACCCCTCCACTTT
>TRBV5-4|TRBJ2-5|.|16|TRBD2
CASSLSLAGPQETQYF
TGTGCCAGCAGCTTGTCCCTAGCGGGACCCCAAGAGACCCAGTACTTC
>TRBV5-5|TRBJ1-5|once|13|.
CASSLTVNQPQHF
TGTGCCAGCAGTTTGACGGTGAATCAGCCCCAGCATTTT
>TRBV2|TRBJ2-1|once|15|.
CASSEDAAGYNEQFF
TGTGCCAGCAGTGAAGACGCGGCGGGCTACAATGAGCAGTTCTTC
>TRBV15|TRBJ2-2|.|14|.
CATSRGRGTGELFF
TGTGCCACCAGCAGGGGGCGCGGCACCGGGGAGCTGTTTTTT
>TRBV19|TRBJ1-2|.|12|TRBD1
CASRGRNYGYTF
TGTGCCAGCAGGGGGCGGAACTATGGCTACACCTTC
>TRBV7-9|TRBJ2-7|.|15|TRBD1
CASSRETGDSYEQYF
TGTGCCAGCAGCAGAGAGACAGGGGACTCCTACGAGCAGTACTTC
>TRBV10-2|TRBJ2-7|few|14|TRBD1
CASSEGTGRYEQYF
TGCGCCAGCAGTGAGGGGACAGGGCGGTACGAGCAGTACTTC
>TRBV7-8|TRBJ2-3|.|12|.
CASSPVTDTQYF
TGTGCCAGCAGCCCGGTCACAGATACGCAGTATTTT
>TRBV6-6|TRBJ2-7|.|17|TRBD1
CASSPFAPTGWSHEQYF
TGTGCCAGCAGTCCCTTCGCCCCGACAGGGTGGTCCCACGAGCAGTACTTC
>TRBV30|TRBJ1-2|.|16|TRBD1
CAWSDRQGFGSAGYTF
TGTGCCTGGAGCGACCGACAGGGATTTGGTTCAGCTGGCTACACCTTC
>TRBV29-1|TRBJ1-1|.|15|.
CSVEPHGPRDTEAFF
TGCAGCGTTGAACCCCATGGTCCGAGAGATACTGAAGCTTTCTTT
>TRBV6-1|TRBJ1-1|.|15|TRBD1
CASSDGTGVYTEAFF
TGTGCCAGCAGTGATGGGACAGGGGTGTACACTGAAGCTTTCTTT
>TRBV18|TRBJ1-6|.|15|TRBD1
CASSSETGGNSPLHF
TGTGCCAGCTCATCAGAGACAGGGGGAAATTCACCCCTCCACTTT
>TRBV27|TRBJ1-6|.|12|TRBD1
CASSYRGSPLHF
TGTGCCAGCAGTTACAGGGGCTCACCCCTCCACTTT
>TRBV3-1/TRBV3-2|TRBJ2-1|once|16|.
CASSQPTGKGDNEQFF
TGTGCCAGCAGCCAACCCACAGGGAAGGGGGACAATGAGCAGTTCTTC
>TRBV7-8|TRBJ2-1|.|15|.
CASSGAGQGLTEQFF
TGTGCCAGCAGCGGAGCGGGGCAGGGGCTAACTGAGCAGTTCTTC
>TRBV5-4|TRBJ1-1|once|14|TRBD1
CASSTPTGVTEAFF
TGTGCCAGCAGCACACCAACAGGGGTAACTGAAGCTTTCTTT
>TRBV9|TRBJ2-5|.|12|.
CASSVDRETQYF
TGTGCCAGCAGCGTAGATCGGGAGACCCAGTACTTC
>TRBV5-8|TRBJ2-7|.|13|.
CASSFMRGYEQYF
TGTGCCAGCAGCTTCATGAGGGGGTACGAGCAGTACTTC
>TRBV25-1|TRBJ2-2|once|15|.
CASSEARGAAGELFF
TGTGCCAGCAGCGAGGCCAGGGGGGCGGCCGGGGAGCTGTTTTTT
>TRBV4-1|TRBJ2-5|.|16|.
CASSRGGGGDQETQYF
TGCGCCAGCAGCCGCGGAGGGGGAGGGGACCAAGAGACCCAGTACTTC
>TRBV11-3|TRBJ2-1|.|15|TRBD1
CASSDQGQVYNEQFF
TGTGCCAGCAGCGACCAAGGACAGGTCTACAATGAGCAGTTCTTC
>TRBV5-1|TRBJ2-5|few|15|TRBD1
CASSPWTGDQETQYF
TGCGCCAGCAGCCCCTGGACAGGGGATCAAGAGACCCAGTACTTC
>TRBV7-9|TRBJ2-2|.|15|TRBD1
CASTRTGANTGELFF
TGTGCCAGCACTCGGACAGGGGCGAACACCGGGGAGCTGTTTTTT
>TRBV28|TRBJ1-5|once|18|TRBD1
CASSFPGQGVIAGQPQHF
TGTGCCAGCAGTTTCCCTGGACAGGGGGTAATTGCGGGTCAGCCCCAGCATTTT
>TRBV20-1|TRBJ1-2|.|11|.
CSARLRWDSLF
TGCAGTGCTAGACTGCGATGGGACTCACTCTTC